This TCR beta chain is from a study of T cell repertoires in cytomegalovirus infection. On the study more broadly: Public TCR beta signatures marked donors with CMV infection and the matching HLA. Whole-study results and caveats: In two of eight donors, the top clonotype was HLA-C-restricted CMV-specific. The cumulative frequency of public TCR beta families identified carriers of CMV plus the relevant HLA.

The germline V gene encodes CDR1 MNHEY and CDR2 SVGEGT. The CDR3 is 15 amino acids. V was clipped by 7 bases and J by 7 bases, with 17 bases between them. To note about this clonotype: As yet, its antigen is unknown.

TCRdb used MiXCR to reprocess the reads, holding one entry per CDR3 protein. The sample has 500,000 or so distinct CDR3 sequences, approximately 17% seen once. The sequencing input was CD8+ T cells from PBMCs. The chain employs TRBV6-2 or TRBV6-3 and TRBJ1-6; TRBD1 is a possible D gene (6 bases). This receptor was identified in a human donor in good health (CMV status not recorded). Some clones in this sample may be carry-over from other donors' samples. Here the CDR3 DNA reads TGTGCCAGCAATCCATTCACAGGGAAGAATTCACCCCTCCACTTT. This codes for CASNPFTGKNSPLHF.